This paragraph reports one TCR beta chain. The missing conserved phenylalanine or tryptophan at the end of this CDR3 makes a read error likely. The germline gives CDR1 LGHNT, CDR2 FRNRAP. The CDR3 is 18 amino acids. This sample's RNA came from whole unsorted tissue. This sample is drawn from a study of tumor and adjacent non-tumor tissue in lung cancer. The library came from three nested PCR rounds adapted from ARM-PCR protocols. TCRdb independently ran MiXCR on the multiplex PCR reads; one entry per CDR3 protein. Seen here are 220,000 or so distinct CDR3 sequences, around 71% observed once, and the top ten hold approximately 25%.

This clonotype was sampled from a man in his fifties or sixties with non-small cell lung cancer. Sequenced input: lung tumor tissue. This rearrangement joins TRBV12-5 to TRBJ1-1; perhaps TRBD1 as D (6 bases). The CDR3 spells CTSALPRNREGSGTEAFS. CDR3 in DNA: TGTACTAGTGCCCTGCCGAGAAACAGGGAAGGGTCCGGCACTGAAGCTTTCTCT.